A single sample is the source of the 7 T cell receptor beta chains below, sequenced in a study of blood T cell repertoires in COVID-19. The table came from immunoSEQ multiplex PCR; TCRdb's copy has only in-frame clones and leaves some out. The repertoire holds some 250,000 clones, with 81% as singletons. What was sequenced was peripheral blood. These receptor sequences come from a woman of 80 years or more with COVID-19, enrolled during active disease.

This rearrangement joins TRBV7-2 to TRBJ2-7; perhaps TRBD2 as D (5 bases). Looked up from germline, CDR1 is SGHTA and CDR2 is FQGNSA. V dropped 5 bases and J dropped 1 base, with 12 bases sitting between them. This CDR3 has 14 amino acids. For the CDR3, the DNA is TGTGCCAGCAGCCACGGACTGGGTTCCTACGAGCAGTACTTC. The encoded protein is CASSHGLGSYEQYF.

V gene TRBV15 combines with J gene TRBJ1-4; the D is unclear. The germline V gene has CDR1 LNHNV and CDR2 YYDKDF (reference sequence). Trimming pared 0 bases from V and 4 bases from J, leaving 12 bases between. This CDR3 is built from 16 residues. The CDR3 sequence is CATSRDLGSSNEKLFF. The CDR3 nucleotides read TGTGCCACCAGCAGAGATTTGGGCAGCAGTAATGAAAAACTGTTTTTT.

The chain is built from TRBV18 and TRBJ2-3; no reliable D call. The V end was cut by 4 bases, the J end by 5 bases, with 13 bases between. The CDR3 runs to 14 residues. Germline CDR1 is KGHSH and CDR2 is LQKENI. CDR3 in amino acids: CASSRVTAGDTQYF. CDR3 nucleotides: TGTGCCAGCTCACGAGTAACTGCCGGAGATACGCAGTATTTT.

The genes are TRBV6-5 and TRBJ1-2, with 11 bases fitting TRBD1. Germline CDR1 and CDR2: MNHEY and SVGAGI. The CDR3 is 15 amino acids. V dropped 6 bases and J dropped 3; count of bases not matched to a gene: 6. The CDR3 DNA follows: TGTGCCAGCAGGAAGGGACAGGGGGGGGACTATGGCTACACCTTC. The encoded protein is CASRKGQGGDYGYTF.

The chain is built from TRBV19 and TRBJ2-1; the match to TRBD1 covers 7 bases. The CDR3 is made up of 11 amino acids. Germline trimming cut 5 bases from V and 15 bases from J; bases unmatched to any gene: 7. CDR1 is LNHDA, CDR2 SQIVND, per germline (reference sequence). The CDR3 reads CASSLGTASFF. DNA of the CDR3: TGTGCCAGTAGTCTTGGGACAGCCTCGTTCTTC.

This chain connects TRBV27 to TRBJ1-2; D is unclear. The CDR3 runs to 13 residues. Germline CDR1 is MNHEY and CDR2 is SMNVEV (reference sequence). The V end was cut by 0 bases, the J end by 2 bases, with 4 bases between. The CDR3 here is CASSLSVNYGYTF. The CDR3 DNA reads TGTGCCAGCAGTTTATCCGTAAACTATGGCTACACCTTC.

This clone was seen once. The CDR3 coding sequence is TGTGCCAGCAGCTTAGGTAGGATGCCGGGTACGGGTGAGCAGTTCTTC. It is translated as CASSLGRMPGTGEQFF. V is TRBV11-3 and J is TRBJ2-1; D unresolved. CDR3 length: 16 residues. Trimming took 1 base from V and 9 from J, leaving 19 bases between them. Germline loops: CDR1 SGHNT, CDR2 YENEEA. The complete variable domain, with remaining parts taken from reference TRBV11-3 and TRBJ2-1, reads EAGVVQSPRYKIIEKKQPVAFWCNPISGHNTLYWYLQNLGQGPELLIRYENEEAVDDSQLPKDRFSAERLKGVDSTLKIQPAELGDSAVYLCASSLGRMPGTGEQFFGPGTRLTVL.